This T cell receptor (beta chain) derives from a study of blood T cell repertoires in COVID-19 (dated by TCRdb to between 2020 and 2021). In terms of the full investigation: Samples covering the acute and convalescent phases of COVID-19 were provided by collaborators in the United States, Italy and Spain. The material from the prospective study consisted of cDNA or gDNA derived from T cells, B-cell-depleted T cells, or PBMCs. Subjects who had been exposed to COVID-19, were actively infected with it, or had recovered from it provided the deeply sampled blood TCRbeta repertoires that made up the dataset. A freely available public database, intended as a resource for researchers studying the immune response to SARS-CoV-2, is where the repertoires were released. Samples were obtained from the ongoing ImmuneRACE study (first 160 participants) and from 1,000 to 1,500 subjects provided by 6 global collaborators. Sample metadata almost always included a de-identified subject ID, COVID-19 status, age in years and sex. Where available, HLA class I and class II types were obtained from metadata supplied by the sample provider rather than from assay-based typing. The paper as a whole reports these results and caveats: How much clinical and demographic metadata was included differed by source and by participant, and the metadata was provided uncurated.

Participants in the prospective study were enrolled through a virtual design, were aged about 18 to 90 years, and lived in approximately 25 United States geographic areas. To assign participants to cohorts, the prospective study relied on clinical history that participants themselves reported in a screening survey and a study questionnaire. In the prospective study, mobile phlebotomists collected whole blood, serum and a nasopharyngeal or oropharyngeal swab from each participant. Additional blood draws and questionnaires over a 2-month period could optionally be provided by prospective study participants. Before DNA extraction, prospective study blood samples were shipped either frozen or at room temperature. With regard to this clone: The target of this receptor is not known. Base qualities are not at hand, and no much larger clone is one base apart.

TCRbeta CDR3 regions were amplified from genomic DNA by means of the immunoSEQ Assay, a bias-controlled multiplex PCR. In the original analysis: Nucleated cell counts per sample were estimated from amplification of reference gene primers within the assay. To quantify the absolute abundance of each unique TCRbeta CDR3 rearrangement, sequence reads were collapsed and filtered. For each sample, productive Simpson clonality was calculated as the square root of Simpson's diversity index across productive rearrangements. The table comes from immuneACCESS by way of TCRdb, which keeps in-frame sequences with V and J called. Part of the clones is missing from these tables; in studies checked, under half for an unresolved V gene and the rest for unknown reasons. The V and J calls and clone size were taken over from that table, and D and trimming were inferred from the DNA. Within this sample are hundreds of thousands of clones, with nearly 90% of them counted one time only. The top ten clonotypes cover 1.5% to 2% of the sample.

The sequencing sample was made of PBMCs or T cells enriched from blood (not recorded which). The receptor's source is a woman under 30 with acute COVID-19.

Here is the DNA: TGCGCCAGCAGCAGGACAGGGGGGAACACTGAAGCTTTCTTT. Its coded protein is CASSRTGGNTEAFF. This sequence uses TRBV5-1 and TRBJ1-1; 10 middle bases align to TRBD1. In the germline V gene, CDR1 corresponds to SGHRS and CDR2 to YFSETQ. Germline trimming amounts to 4 bases on V and 1 base on J, with 1 as the count of junction bases outside the gene matches. From the cysteine up to the phenylalanine, the CDR3 has a length of 14 residues. CDR3 DNA only is kept here, 42 bases in frame from base 1.